The 6 T cell receptor beta chains presented below share a single source sample, sequenced in a study of blood T cell repertoires in COVID-19. Some clones are missing from TCRdb's copy, which holds only in-frame ones; the method was immunoSEQ multiplex PCR. The top ten clones hold about a tenth of a sample with 150,000 to 200,000 clones, less than 90% of them seen once. The sequenced sample consisted of peripheral blood. Every receptor here comes from a woman aged 55 to 70 with COVID-19, enrolled during active disease.

This chain joins TRBV18 and TRBJ1-1; 9 nucleotides line up with TRBD1. Germline V lookup: CDR1 KGHSH, CDR2 LQKENI. V was pared by 4 bases and J by 4 bases, with 7 bases of the junction left unmatched. The CDR3 extends over 15 amino acids. In nucleotides, the CDR3 is TGTGCCAGCTCACGGGCTCGGGACAGGGCCACTGAAGCTTTCTTT. This gives the protein CASSRARDRATEAFF.

V usage is TRBV19 and J usage is TRBJ2-7; 7 positions agree with TRBD2. The CDR3 totals 16 residues. The junction had 6 bases not matched to a gene; V was cut back by 1 base and J by 0 bases. CDR1 is LNHDA, CDR2 SQIVND, per germline (reference sequence). Here the CDR3 reads CASSIAGGPLSYEQYF. The CDR3, as DNA: TGTGCCAGTAGTATAGCGGGAGGCCCTCTCTCCTACGAGCAGTACTTC.

This clone was detected once. The genes are TRBV28 and TRBJ1-2, with no clear D. In germline, CDR1 is MDHEN, CDR2 SYDVKM. V lost 1 base, J lost 5 bases, and 14 bases lay in between. The CDR3 length is 15 residues. The CDR3 DNA reads TGTGCCAGCAGTTTATTTAGGGAGGAGACTTATGGCTACACCTTC. This gives the protein CASSLFREETYGYTF.

The genes are TRBV7-9 and TRBJ2-5; 7 nucleotides match TRBD1. Per germline, CDR1 SEHNR and CDR2 FQNEAQ (reference sequence). This CDR3 is 14 amino acids long. J was trimmed by 5 bases and V by 5 bases; bases with no gene match: 8. The CDR3, as DNA: TGTGCCAGCAGCCAAGTAGGGACAGTGGAGACCCAGTACTTC. This sequence encodes CASSQVGTVETQYF.

V and J are TRBV7-6 and TRBJ1-5, with D hard to call. Trimming cost V 1 base and J 3 bases, with 16 bases left between them. This CDR3 contains 17 residues. Germline V CDR1 and CDR2: SGHVS, FNYEAQ. CDR3 residues: CASSLGSGLGNNQPQHF. Written as DNA, the CDR3 is TGTGCCAGCAGCTTAGGGAGCGGGCTGGGAAACAATCAGCCCCAGCATTTT.

The chain employs TRBV6-4 and TRBJ2-3; 7 bases are a match to TRBD2. V shed 3 bases and J 2 bases; nucleotides not matched to a gene: 5. Germline-derived CDR1 and CDR2 are MRHNA and SNTAGT. The CDR3 is 15 residues long. CDR3 coding DNA: TGTGCCAGCAGTGAGGGACTATTTTCCACAGATACGCAGTATTTT. This translates into CASSEGLFSTDTQYF.